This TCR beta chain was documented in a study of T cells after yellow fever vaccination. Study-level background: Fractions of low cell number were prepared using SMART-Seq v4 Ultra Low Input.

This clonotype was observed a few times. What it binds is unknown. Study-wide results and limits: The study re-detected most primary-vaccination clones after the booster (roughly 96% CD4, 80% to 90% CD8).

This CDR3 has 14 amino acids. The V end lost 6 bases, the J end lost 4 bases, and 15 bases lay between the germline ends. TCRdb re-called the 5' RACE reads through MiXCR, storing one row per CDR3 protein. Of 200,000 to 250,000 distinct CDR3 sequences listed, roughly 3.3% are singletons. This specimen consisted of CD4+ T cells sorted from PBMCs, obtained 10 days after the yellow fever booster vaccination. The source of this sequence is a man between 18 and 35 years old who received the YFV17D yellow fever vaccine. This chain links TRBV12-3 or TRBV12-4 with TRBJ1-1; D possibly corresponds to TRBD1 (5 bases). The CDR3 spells CASRWGGLGTEAFF. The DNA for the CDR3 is TGTGCCAGCAGGTGGGGGGGTTTAGGCACTGAAGCTTTCTTT.